This T cell receptor (beta chain) was profiled in a study of T cell repertoires in cytomegalovirus infection. Study in general: Researchers turned to recently identified HLA-C-restricted CMV epitopes as well as well-studied HLA-B-restricted ones. In public TCR beta signatures, there were indications of both CMV infection and matching HLA type.

For this clonotype: Its matching antigen is unknown.

Trimming took off 2 bases at V and 2 bases at J, with 7 bases between the two ends. CDR3 length: 14 amino acids. Per germline, CDR1 GTSNPN and CDR2 SVGIG (reference sequence). General study findings and limits: Ex vivo responses were dominated by HLA-C-restricted CMV-specific TCR beta clonotypes. Cumulative frequency (of public TCR beta family members) identified carriers of CMV plus the relevant HLA.

TCRdb re-called the reads through MiXCR, storing one row per CDR3 protein. The profile shows 300,000 to 400,000 distinct CDR3 sequences, 29% of them singletons. The source is a human donor in good health (CMV status not recorded). Some clones in this sample may be carry-over from other donors' samples. The genes are TRBV30 and TRBJ2-6, with D perhaps TRBD1 (6 bases). This specimen consisted of cultured PBMCs, obtained from culture after CMV antigen stimulation. The CDR3 region is CAWSPGAGANVLTF. CDR3 nucleotides: TGTGCCTGGAGTCCAGGGGCTGGGGCCAACGTCCTGACTTTC.